This TCR beta chain was retrieved from a study of cytomegalovirus exposure and HLA in healthy donors. V lost 2 bases and J 0 bases, leaving 11 bases between the germline ends. Looked up from germline, CDR1 is SGHDT and CDR2 is YYEEEE. The CDR3 totals 16 residues. Both 60 Vbeta primers and 13 Jbeta primers went into the PCR. Some clones are missing from TCRdb's copy, which holds only in-frame ones; the method was immunoSEQ multiplex PCR. The listing records approximately 80,000 clones. The sequenced sample consisted of PBMCs. This TCR came from a woman in her 30s in good health and CMV-seronegative. The genes are TRBV5-6 and TRBJ2-2; D might be TRBD1 (5 bases). The CDR3 coding sequence is TGTGCCAGCAGCTTTATCAGGGTACCGAACACCGGGGAGCTGTTTTTT. Its protein is CASSFIRVPNTGELFF. Based on the CDR3 plus reference TRBV5-6 and TRBJ2-2, the full variable domain is DAGVTQSPTHLIKTRGQQVTLRCSPKSGHDTVSWYQQALGQGPQFIFQYYEEEERQRGNFPDRFSGHQFPNYSSELNVNALLLGDSALYLCASSFIRVPNTGELFFGEGSRLTVL.